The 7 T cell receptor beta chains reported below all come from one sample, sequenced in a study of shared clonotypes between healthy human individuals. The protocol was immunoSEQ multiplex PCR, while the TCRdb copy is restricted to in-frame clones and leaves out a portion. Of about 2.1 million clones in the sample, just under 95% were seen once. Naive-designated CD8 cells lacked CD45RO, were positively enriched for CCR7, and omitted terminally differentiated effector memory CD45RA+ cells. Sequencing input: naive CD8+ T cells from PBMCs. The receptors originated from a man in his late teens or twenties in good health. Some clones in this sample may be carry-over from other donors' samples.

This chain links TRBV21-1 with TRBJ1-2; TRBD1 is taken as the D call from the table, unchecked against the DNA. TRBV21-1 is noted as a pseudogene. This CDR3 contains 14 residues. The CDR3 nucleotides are TGTGCCAGCAAACAGGGGAATGGGAACTATGGCTACACCTTC. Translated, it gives CASKQGNGNYGYTF.

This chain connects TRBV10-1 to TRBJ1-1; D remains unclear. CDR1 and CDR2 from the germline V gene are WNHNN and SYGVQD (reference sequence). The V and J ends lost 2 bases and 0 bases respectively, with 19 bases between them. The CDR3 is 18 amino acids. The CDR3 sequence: CASSEPHRGQALNTEAFF. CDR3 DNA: TGCGCCAGCAGTGAGCCTCACCGAGGGCAGGCCCTGAACACTGAAGCTTTCTTT.

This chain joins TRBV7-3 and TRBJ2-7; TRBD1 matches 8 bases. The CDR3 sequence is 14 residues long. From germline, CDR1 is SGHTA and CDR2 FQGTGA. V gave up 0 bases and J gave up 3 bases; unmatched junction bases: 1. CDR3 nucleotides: TGTGCCAGCAGCTTAACCGGGACAGGCTACGAGCAGTACTTC. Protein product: CASSLTGTGYEQYF.

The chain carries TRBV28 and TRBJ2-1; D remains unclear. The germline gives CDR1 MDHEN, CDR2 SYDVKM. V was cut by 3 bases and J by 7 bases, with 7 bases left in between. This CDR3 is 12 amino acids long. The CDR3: CASSLMGNEQFF. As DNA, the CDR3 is TGTGCCAGCAGTTTGATGGGGAATGAGCAGTTCTTC.

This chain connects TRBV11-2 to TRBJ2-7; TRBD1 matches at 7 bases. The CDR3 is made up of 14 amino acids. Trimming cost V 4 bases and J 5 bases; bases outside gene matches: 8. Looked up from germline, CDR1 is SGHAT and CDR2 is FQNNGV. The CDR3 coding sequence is TGTGCCAGCAGCTGGAGACAGGGTGATAACGAGCAGTACTTC. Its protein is CASSWRQGDNEQYF. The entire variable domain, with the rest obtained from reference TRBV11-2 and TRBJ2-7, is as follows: EAGVAQSPRYKIIEKRQSVAFWCNPISGHATLYWYQQILGQGPKLLIQFQNNGVVDDSQLPKDRFSAERLKGVDSTLKIQPAKLEDSAVYLCASSWRQGDNEQYFGPGTRLTVT.

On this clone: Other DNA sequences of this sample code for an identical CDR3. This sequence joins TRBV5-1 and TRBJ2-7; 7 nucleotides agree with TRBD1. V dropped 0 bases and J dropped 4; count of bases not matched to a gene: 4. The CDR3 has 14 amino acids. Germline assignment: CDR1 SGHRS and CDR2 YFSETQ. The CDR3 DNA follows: TGCGCCAGCAGCTTGGGAGGGACAGCTTACGAGCAGTACTTC. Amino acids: CASSLGGTAYEQYF.

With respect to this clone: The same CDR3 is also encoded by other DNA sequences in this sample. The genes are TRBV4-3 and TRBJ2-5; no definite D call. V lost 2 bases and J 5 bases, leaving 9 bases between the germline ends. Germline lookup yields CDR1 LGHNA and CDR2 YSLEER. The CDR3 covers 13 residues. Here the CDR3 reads CASSQTLRETQYF. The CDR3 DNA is TGCGCCAGCAGCCAAACCCTAAGGGAGACCCAGTACTTC.